This T cell receptor beta chain was identified during a study of cytomegalovirus exposure and HLA in healthy donors. At the level of the study: The roughly 130 validation repertoires used the same platform as the 650 to 750 first-cohort repertoires, a later analysis reported.

Profiled with immunoSEQ multiplex PCR; TCRdb holds only in-frame clones, not every one. The table lists about 110,000 clones, approximately 94% of them singletons. This receptor was taken from a woman between 18 and 29 years old in good health and CMV-seronegative. The sequencing input was PBMCs.

Here the CDR3 DNA reads TGTGCCAGCGGAGGGACGGATTCACCCCTCCACTTT. It encodes CASGGTDSPLHF. The chain combines TRBV6-6 with TRBJ1-6, with D tentatively TRBD1 (5 bases). Trimming cost V 8 bases and J 8 bases, with 10 bases left between them. Germline V gene sequence: CDR1 MNHNY, CDR2 SVGAGI (reference sequence). This CDR3 has 12 residues.